This T cell receptor (beta chain) was retrieved from a study of technical replicates of blood from a few donors. This clone was counted once. Sequencing was performed with immunoSEQ multiplex PCR; in TCRdb, only in-frame clones are kept and a portion is missing. Here the sample spans roughly 90,000 clones, 94% being singletons. V was pared by 7 bases and J by 4 bases, with 19 bases between. The CDR3 is 15 amino acids. Germline loops: CDR1 MGHDK, CDR2 SYGVNS. The sequence came from a human donor in good health. The chain has TRBV25-1 and TRBJ1-2; maybe TRBD1 (5 bases). Sequenced material: T cells isolated from PBMCs. The CDR3 here is CASTDSSLPGYGYTF. The CDR3, as DNA: TGTGCCAGCACCGACAGCTCTCTCCCCGGCTATGGCTACACCTTC.